The 17 T cell receptor beta chains listed next were all sequenced from one sample in a study of T-cell reconstitution after alpha-beta-depleted transplantation in children. For TCRbeta, the library was prepared with unique molecular identifiers. MiXCR, applied by TCRdb to the PCR reads, yields one record per CDR3 protein. In the table there are around 200,000 distinct CDR3 sequences, roughly 8.1% of which are singletons. The source material was PBMCs, mostly from graft donor cells, sampled 360 days after TCRalphabeta/CD19-depleted stem cell transplant. Source of these receptors: a male patient between 2 and 10 years old who had a stem cell transplant for acute myeloid leukemia, so the T cells may come from the graft donor.

The V gene is TRBV7-8, the J gene TRBJ2-7, with unresolved D. CDR1 is SGHVS and CDR2 is FQNEAQ in the germline V gene. This CDR3 region has 15 residues. V lost 0 bases, J lost 0 bases, and 9 bases lay in between. CDR3 in DNA: TGTGCCAGCAGCTTAGCCCCAGGAAGCTCCTACGAGCAGTACGTC. Protein sequence: CASSLAPGSSYEQYV.

The chain couples TRBV5-6 to TRBJ1-5; D unclear. From germline, CDR1 is SGHDT and CDR2 YYEEEE. The CDR3 contains 16 residues. Trimming removed 1 base from V and 2 bases from J, with 13 bases in between. CDR3 in DNA: TGTGCCAGCAGCTTGTTTCGCAGGAGGTGCAATCAGCCCCAGCATTTT. Residues: CASSLFRRRCNQPQHF. Full variable domain (outside the CDR3, taken from reference TRBV5-6 and TRBJ1-5): DAGVTQSPTHLIKTRGQQVTLRCSPKSGHDTVSWYQQALGQGPQFIFQYYEEEERQRGNFPDRFSGHQFPNYSSELNVNALLLGDSALYLCASSLFRRRCNQPQHFGDGTRLSIL.

The chain has TRBV27 and TRBJ2-5, with TRBD2 as a possible D gene (5 bases). CDR3 length equals 13 residues. The V end lost 6 bases, the J end lost 4 bases, and 12 bases lay between the germline ends. Germline-derived CDR1 and CDR2 are MNHEY and SMNVEV (reference sequence). CDR3 sequence reads: CASSPDWGETQYF. The CDR3, as DNA: TGTGCCAGCAGCCCGGACTGGGGAGAGACCCAGTACTTC.

This clonotype was detected many times. CDR3 in amino acids: CASSYSNRGDSYEQYF. CDR3 DNA sequence: TGTGCCAGCAGTTACTCGAACAGGGGCGACTCCTACGAGCAGTACTTC. The rearrangement uses TRBV6-5 and TRBJ2-7, with 7 bases that match TRBD1. CDR3 size: 16 residues. V gave up 0 bases and J gave up 0 bases; unmatched junction bases: 5. Germline lookup yields CDR1 MNHEY and CDR2 SVGAGI.

This clonotype was seen repeatedly, ten times or more. The chain has TRBV20-1 and TRBJ2-1, with D perhaps matching TRBD1 or TRBD2 (5 bases each). This CDR3 region has 14 residues. Trimming left V 6 bases short and J 5 bases short, with 17 bases between. Germline CDR1 DFQATT, CDR2 SNEGSKA (reference sequence). CDR3 bases: TGCAGTGCCCAGTCCCCGGGACGGAACAATGAGCAGTTCTTC. This sequence encodes CSAQSPGRNNEQFF.

This clonotype was seen more than once but under ten times. This chain connects TRBV5-6 to TRBJ2-7, with D possibly TRBD1 on 5 matching bases. V shed 2 bases and J shed 4 bases, with 7 bases lying between them. CDR3 length: 12 amino acids. CDR1 is SGHDT and CDR2 is YYEEEE in the germline V gene. The CDR3 coding sequence is TGTGCCAGCAGCTTCGACAGATACGAGCAGTACTTC. Its translation: CASSFDRYEQYF.

The chain employs TRBV29-1 and TRBJ1-2, with 9 bases lining up with TRBD1. This CDR3 contains 12 residues. Per germline, CDR1 SQVTM and CDR2 ANQGSEA. Germline trimming cut 6 bases from V and 4 bases from J; bases unmatched to any gene: 3. The CDR3 spells CSVVGQGYGYTF. DNA of the CDR3: TGCAGCGTGGTGGGACAGGGCTATGGCTACACCTTC. Together with reference TRBV29-1 and TRBJ1-2, the CDR3 gives the full variable domain: SAVISQKPSRDICQRGTSLTIQCQVDSQVTMMFWYRQQPGQSLTLIATANQGSEATYESGFVIDKFPISRPNLTFSTLTVSNMSPEDSSIYLCSVVGQGYGYTFGSGTRLTVV.

The CDR3 DNA reads as TGCGCCAGCAGCTCTACTAGCGGGGGGCCCATCGGGACAGATACGCAGTATTTT. Its protein is CASSSTSGGPIGTDTQYF. The chain links TRBV5-1 to TRBJ2-3, with TRBD2 matching over 12 bases. The V gene end was trimmed by 3 bases and the J gene end by 3 bases; junction bases not matched to a gene: 11. The CDR3 runs 18 residues. The germline V gene encodes CDR1 SGHRS and CDR2 YFSETQ. The full variable domain, its missing parts supplied by reference TRBV5-1 and TRBJ2-3, is KAGVTQTPRYLIKTRGQQVTLSCSPISGHRSVSWYQQTPGQGLQFLFEYFSETQRNKGNFPGRFSGRQFSNSRSEMNVSTLELGDSALYLCASSSTSGGPIGTDTQYFGPGTRLTVL.

The rearrangement joins TRBV15 to TRBJ1-4; D gene unclear. There are 15 residues in the CDR3. From germline, CDR1 is LNHNV and CDR2 YYDKDF (reference sequence). V was shortened by 1 base and J by 5 bases, with 11 bases between the two germline ends. The CDR3 spells CATSRVPELNEKLFF. The CDR3 bases are TGTGCCACCAGCAGAGTTCCAGAACTAAATGAAAAACTGTTTTTT.

This clonotype was seen many times. The chain has TRBV12-3 or TRBV12-4 and TRBJ2-4; 8 positions agree with TRBD1. J lost 8 bases, V lost 1 base, and 4 bases had no gene match. The CDR3 has 14 amino acids. The CDR3 sequence is CASSLGQGADIQYF. CDR3 nucleotides: TGTGCCAGCAGTTTAGGCCAGGGGGCTGACATTCAGTACTTC.

J is TRBJ2-1 and V is TRBV12-3 or TRBV12-4; 7 nucleotides line up with TRBD2. CDR3 length: 15 amino acids. The V segment lost 2 bases and the J segment 8 bases; nucleotides outside the gene matches: 9. In DNA, the CDR3 is TGTGCCAGCAGTTTAAACTCGGGGGGAGGGGATGAGCAGTTCTTC. Protein sequence: CASSLNSGGGDEQFF.

In its sample, this clonotype was seen a few times. V and J are TRBV5-4 and TRBJ1-1; D is unresolved. V dropped 6 bases and J dropped 1 base, with 7 bases sitting between them. The germline V gene encodes CDR1 SGHNT and CDR2 YYREEE (reference sequence). The CDR3 is 12 residues long. The CDR3 DNA reads as TGTGCCAGCATGACACCGAACACTGAAGCTTTCTTT. Its protein is CASMTPNTEAFF.

This clonotype has only a few counts. The chain recombines TRBV7-3 with TRBJ2-1, with 8 bases that match TRBD2. Looked up from germline, CDR1 is SGHTA and CDR2 is FQGTGA. V shed 5 bases and J 4 bases; nucleotides not matched to a gene: 7. CDR3 size: 15 residues. The CDR3 is CASSPASGSYNEQFF. The CDR3 DNA reads TGTGCCAGCAGCCCGGCTAGCGGGTCGTACAATGAGCAGTTCTTC. The full variable domain, its missing parts supplied by reference TRBV7-3 and TRBJ2-1, is GAGVSQTPSNKVTEKGKYVELRCDPISGHTALYWYRQSLGQGPEFLIYFQGTGAADDSGLPNDRFFAVRPEGSVSTLKIQRTERGDSAVYLCASSPASGSYNEQFFGPGTRLTVL.

This clonotype showed up many times. This chain links TRBV18 with TRBJ2-1, with D perhaps TRBD2 (5 bases). Per germline, CDR1 KGHSH and CDR2 LQKENI. The CDR3 totals 14 residues. Deletions cut 2 bases from V and 3 bases from J, with 8 bases between. The CDR3 region is CASSPGSYYNEQFF. The CDR3 DNA sequence: TGTGCCAGCTCACCAGGGAGTTACTACAATGAGCAGTTCTTC.

The J gene is TRBJ1-3, the V gene TRBV6-5; no clear D. The CDR3 runs 15 residues. The V gene's germline CDR1 is MNHEY and CDR2 SVGAGI. V was cut by 0 bases and J by 1 base, with 7 bases left in between. In DNA form, the CDR3 reads TGTGCCAGCAGTTACTCCGTGGGTTCTGGAAACACCATATATTTT. Translation: CASSYSVGSGNTIYF.

This clonotype was counted only a few times. The V and J genes are TRBV18 and TRBJ2-5, with unresolved D. The CDR3 is 14 residues long. Germline V gives CDR1 KGHSH, CDR2 LQKENI. With 0 bases removed from V and 3 bases from J, the gap between germline ends came to 8 bases. The CDR3 loop reads CASSPPAQKETQYF. CDR3 sequence (DNA): TGTGCCAGCTCACCACCGGCACAAAAAGAGACCCAGTACTTC.

This clonotype was picked up a small number of times. This sequence joins TRBV9 and TRBJ1-6; possibly TRBD1 for D (6 bases). This CDR3 has 15 residues. Deletions cut 2 bases from V and 10 bases from J, with 16 bases between. CDR1 and CDR2 from the germline V gene are SGDLS and YYNGEE. CDR3 sequence: CASSVSGGLGSPLHF. The CDR3 DNA reads as TGTGCCAGCAGCGTTTCCGGGGGCCTGGGGTCACCCCTCCACTTT.